This T cell receptor (beta chain) originates from a study of blood T cell repertoires in COVID-19 (dated by TCRdb to about 2020). Some background on the complete study: Samples covering the acute and convalescent phases of COVID-19 were provided by collaborators in the United States, Italy and Spain. Where available, HLA class I and class II types were obtained from metadata supplied by the sample provider rather than from assay-based typing. The repertoires were released in a freely available public database meant as a resource for research on the immune response to SARS-CoV-2. The material from the prospective study consisted of cDNA or gDNA derived from T cells, B-cell-depleted T cells, or PBMCs. Sample metadata almost always included a de-identified subject ID, COVID-19 status, age in years and sex. Subjects who had been exposed to COVID-19, were actively infected with it, or had recovered from it provided the deeply sampled blood TCRbeta repertoires that made up the dataset. Samples came from the ongoing ImmuneRACE study (first 160 participants) plus 1,254 subjects from 6 global collaborators.

As for this clone: Its recognized antigen is unknown. No base quality values were provided; no much bigger clone lies one nucleotide off.

Germline trimming: 0 bases from V, 6 bases from J; junction bases outside gene matches: 4. The CDR3 spans 16 residues, from the cysteine through the phenylalanine. Only the CDR3 portion is preserved as DNA: 48 bases, with reading frame beginning at the first base. In the germline V gene (reference sequence), CDR1 corresponds to SGHNT and CDR2 to YYREEE. TCRbeta CDR3 regions were amplified from genomic DNA using the immunoSEQ Assay, a bias-controlled multiplex PCR. Turning to the authors' computational methods: Within the assay, amplification of reference gene primers was used to estimate how many nucleated cells each sample contained. To quantify the absolute abundance of each unique TCRbeta CDR3 rearrangement, sequence reads were collapsed and filtered. For each sample, productive Simpson clonality was calculated as the square root of Simpson's diversity index across productive rearrangements. Here the immuneACCESS table is served through TCRdb, limited to in-frame sequences with V and J called. Missing clones are a known gap in these copies; in checked studies unresolved V genes cover under half, and the rest lacks a known reason. The V and J calls and clone size were taken over from that table, and D and trimming were inferred from the DNA. In this sample the table shows fewer than 45,000 clones, over 75% of which occur a single time. The ten largest clones capture about 31% of the sample.

The collaborating institutions used their own protocols to collect whole blood in K2EDTA tubes. For TCRbeta analysis, collaborator samples were shipped as frozen whole blood, as isolated PBMCs, or as DNA extracted from either sample type. What the authors observed across the whole study: How much clinical and demographic metadata was included differed by source and by participant, and the metadata was provided uncurated.

Sample: peripheral blood. The V and J genes are TRBV5-4 and TRBJ2-1, and 12 junctional nucleotides match TRBD2. The sequence was obtained from a woman older than 75 with acute or convalescent COVID-19. The CDR3 protein is CASSLEGLAGVNEQFF. The DNA sequence is TGTGCCAGCAGCTTGGAGGGACTAGCGGGTGTCAATGAGCAGTTCTTC.